This T cell receptor (beta chain) was captured by sequencing in a study of blood T cell repertoires in COVID-19 (dated by TCRdb to the early 2020s). Context from the whole study: Collaborator samples came from the United States, Italy and Spain and covered acute and convalescent phases of COVID-19. Nearly every sample came with metadata listing a de-identified subject ID, COVID-19 status, age in years and sex. The prospective study material was composed of cDNA or gDNA derived from T cells, B-cell-depleted T cells, or PBMCs. Where available, HLA class I and class II types were obtained from metadata supplied by the sample provider rather than from assay-based typing. The repertoires were released in a freely available public database meant as a resource for research on the immune response to SARS-CoV-2. Samples came from the ongoing ImmuneRACE study (first 160 participants) plus 1,254 subjects from 6 global collaborators. Subjects who had been exposed to COVID-19, were actively infected with it, or had recovered from it provided the deeply sampled blood TCRbeta repertoires that made up the dataset. Results and caveats for the whole study, not just this receptor: The amount of clinical and demographic metadata varied by source and participant and was provided uncurated.

In Seattle, one collaborating source enrolled patients while the infection was active and tracked those patients longitudinally over the course of disease. The collaborating institutions used their own protocols to collect whole blood in K2EDTA tubes. For TCRbeta analysis, collaborator samples were shipped as frozen whole blood, as isolated PBMCs, or as DNA extracted from either sample type. TCRbeta CDR3 regions were amplified from genomic DNA using the immunoSEQ Assay, a bias-controlled multiplex PCR. In the paper's pipeline: Nucleated cell counts per sample were estimated from amplification of reference gene primers within the assay. To quantify the absolute abundance of each unique TCRbeta CDR3 rearrangement, sequence reads were collapsed and filtered. For each sample, productive Simpson clonality was calculated by taking the square root of Simpson's diversity index across productive rearrangements. This immuneACCESS table, as held by TCRdb, lists in-frame sequences with V and J called but not all clones. Of the missing ones, under half trace to an unresolved V gene in checked studies; the others have no known cause. V and J calls plus clone size are reproduced from that table; the DNA served to infer D and trimming. The sample table lists about 17,000 clones, more than 65% of them with a count of one. 16% of the sample is in the top ten clones.

On this clone: No cognate antigen has been identified for it. Within one base of it there is no much larger clone, and no base qualities were kept. Other nucleotide sequences in the sample specify the same CDR3.

The CDR3 runs 14 residues from the cysteine to the phenylalanine. The entry retains the CDR3 DNA only, 42 bases that are in frame from base 1. The germline V gene gives CDR1 as MNHEY and CDR2 as SVGEGT. V ends up 0 bases short and J 10 bases short, with an unmatched junction base count of 4. The chain joins TRBV6-2 or TRBV6-3 to TRBJ1-5; 9 nucleotides in the junction match TRBD1. This sequence originates from a man in his 70s with COVID-19, enrolled during active disease. The specimen was peripheral blood. The nucleotide sequence reads TGTGCCAGCAGTTACTCGGGGACAGGGCGACCCCAGCATTTT. Protein translation: CASSYSGTGRPQHF.